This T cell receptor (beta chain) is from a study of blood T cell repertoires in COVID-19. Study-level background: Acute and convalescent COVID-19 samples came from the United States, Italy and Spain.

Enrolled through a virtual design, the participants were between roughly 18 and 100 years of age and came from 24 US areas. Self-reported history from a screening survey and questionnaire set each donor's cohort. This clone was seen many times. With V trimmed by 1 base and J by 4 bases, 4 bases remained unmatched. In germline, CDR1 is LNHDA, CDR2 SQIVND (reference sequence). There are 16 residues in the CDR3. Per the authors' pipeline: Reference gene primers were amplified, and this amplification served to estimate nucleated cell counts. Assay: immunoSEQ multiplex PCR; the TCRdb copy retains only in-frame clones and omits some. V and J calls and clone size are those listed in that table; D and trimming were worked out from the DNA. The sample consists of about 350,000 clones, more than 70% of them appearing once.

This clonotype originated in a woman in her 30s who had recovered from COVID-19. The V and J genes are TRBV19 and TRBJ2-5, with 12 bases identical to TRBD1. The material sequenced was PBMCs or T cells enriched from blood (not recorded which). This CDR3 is CASSIVGQGAGETQYF. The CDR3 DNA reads TGTGCCAGTAGTATAGTGGGACAGGGGGCGGGAGAGACCCAGTACTTC.